This T cell receptor (beta chain) was observed in a study of PD-1 blockade in classical Hodgkin lymphoma. The assay was immunoSEQ multiplex PCR, and TCRdb's table has in-frame clones only and misses some. Of over 25,000 clones detected, 90% to 95% appear once; the ten largest clones hold roughly 2.5%. Study-level results: Differences between repertoires have undefined causes, possibly disease activity or prior therapy. Newly diagnosed patients were said to have less baseline TCR diversity than healthy donors did.

The CDR3 extends over 14 amino acids. V lost 1 base to trimming and J lost 6 bases, with 12 bases between them. Germline V lookup: CDR1 SEHNR, CDR2 FQNEAQ (reference sequence). The time point was: newly diagnosed, previously untreated cHL patient sample. Newly diagnosed, untreated classical Hodgkin lymphoma PBMCs served as comparison. In the case of this clone: Its antigen is currently unknown.

The rearrangement uses TRBV7-9 and TRBJ1-2; D uncertain. The source of this sequence is a human donor with classical Hodgkin lymphoma. Sequenced: peripheral blood mononuclear cells (PBMCs). The CDR3 sequence is CASSLDRIRDGYTF. In DNA form, the CDR3 reads TGTGCCAGCAGCTTAGATAGGATCAGAGATGGCTACACCTTC.